The 8 T cell receptor beta chains below all came from one sample that was sequenced in a study of resident and recirculating memory T cells in vitiligo. Sequenced by immunoSEQ multiplex PCR; TCRdb stores in-frame clones only, minus some. The profile shows roughly 76,000 clones, just over 90% of them singletons. The sequencing input was blood. The source is a male donor with vitiligo.

The chain combines TRBV7-2 with TRBJ2-7; weak D call: TRBD2 (5 bases). CDR1 and CDR2 (germline): SGHTA, FQGNSA. The CDR3 has 13 amino acids. Trimming pared 6 bases from V and 5 bases from J, leaving 14 bases between. Here the CDR3 reads CASRPAHGDEQYF. Here the CDR3 DNA reads TGTGCCAGCAGACCCGCGCACGGGGACGAGCAGTACTTC.

V gene TRBV6-1 combines with J gene TRBJ1-1; no clear D. This CDR3 region has 13 residues. V dropped 3 bases and J dropped 3 bases, with 8 bases sitting between them. Germline V gene lookup returns CDR1 MNHNS and CDR2 SASEGT. CDR3 sequence: CASSDLADTEAFF. CDR3 DNA: TGTGCCAGCAGTGATCTGGCGGACACTGAAGCTTTCTTT.

The chain carries TRBV4-1 and TRBJ1-2, with D possibly being TRBD1 (5 bases). The CDR3 totals 14 residues. CDR1 is MGHRA and CDR2 is YSYEKL in the germline V gene. The ends were cut back, 0 bases at V and 7 bases at J, with 12 bases in the middle. CDR3 DNA: TGCGCCAGCAGCCAAGATCCTCAGGGTGGTGGCTACACCTTC. Translating it yields CASSQDPQGGGYTF.

The chain combines TRBV4-1 with TRBJ1-3; the match to TRBD1 covers 7 bases. The CDR3 runs to 15 residues. J gave up 3 bases and V 6 bases, and 8 bases lay outside the gene matches. Germline lookup yields CDR1 MGHRA and CDR2 YSYEKL. CDR3 sequence: CASRGQVLFGNTIYF. CDR3 sequence (DNA): TGCGCCAGCAGAGGACAGGTCCTCTTTGGAAACACCATATATTTT.

The chain uses TRBV7-6 and TRBJ2-3; perhaps TRBD1 as D (6 bases). The CDR3 is made up of 15 amino acids. V lost 5 bases to trimming and J lost 0 bases, with 12 bases between them. The germline gives CDR1 SGHVS, CDR2 FNYEAQ. The CDR3 here is CASSRPTGSTDTQYF. CDR3 in DNA: TGTGCCAGCAGCCGTCCGACAGGCAGCACAGATACGCAGTATTTT.

This clone was seen once. This rearrangement joins TRBV5-8 to TRBJ2-3; TRBD2 is a possible D gene (6 bases). V dropped 6 bases and J dropped 0 bases, with 17 bases sitting between them. Looked up from germline, CDR1 is SGHTS and CDR2 is YDEGEE. The CDR3 sequence is 16 residues long. CDR3 DNA: TGTGCCAGCACCCTGGGACTCGCATCTAGCACAGATACGCAGTATTTT. It specifies CASTLGLASSTDTQYF. Complete variable domain (other parts from reference TRBV5-8 and TRBJ2-3): EAGVTQSPTHLIKTRGQQATLRCSPISGHTSVYWYQQALGLGLQFLLWYDEGEERNRGNFPPRFSGRQFPNYSSELNVNALELEDSALYLCASTLGLASSTDTQYFGPGTRLTVL.

The V and J genes are TRBV4-1 and TRBJ1-2; D might be TRBD1 (6 bases). Germline V CDR1 and CDR2: MGHRA, YSYEKL. This CDR3 has 20 residues. V dropped 4 bases and J dropped 2 bases, with 29 bases sitting between them. CDR3 amino acids: CASSLYFWGGPGARNYGYTF. CDR3 sequence (DNA): TGCGCCAGCAGCCTATATTTCTGGGGGGGGCCAGGGGCGCGAAACTATGGCTACACCTTC.

V is TRBV11-2 and J is TRBJ2-7; 8 bases are shared with TRBD1. The CDR3 sequence is 16 residues long. Germline loops: CDR1 SGHAT, CDR2 FQNNGV. Trimming removed 5 bases from V and 0 bases from J; junction bases left unmatched: 9. CDR3 sequence reads: CASSASRDRSSYEQYF. The CDR3 nucleotides read TGTGCCAGCAGCGCGTCAAGGGACAGGAGCTCCTACGAGCAGTACTTC.